The rows below give T cell receptor beta chains drawn from one sample of a study of T cell repertoires in cytomegalovirus infection. Using its own MiXCR run on the reads, TCRdb lists one record per CDR3 protein. Seen here are 200,000 to 300,000 distinct CDR3 sequences, approximately 13% observed once, and the top ten hold about 8.7%. Sample: PBMCs. The receptors originated from a human donor in good health (CMV status not recorded). Some clones in this sample may be carry-over from other donors' samples. The conserved cysteine and the conserved F or W are not part of the CDR3 here. Clone size is given for some rows only: seen once, a few or many times, or a class if the clone is expanded.

j_call v_call clone_size cdr3_aa
TRBJ1-1 TRBV18 NA ASSPDRGEMNTEAF
TRBJ1-1 TRBV9 many ASSLGQTTEAF
TRBJ2-3 TRBV7-2 many ASSLGHLDTQY
TRBJ1-1 TRBV19 many ASSRTGFGTEAF
TRBJ2-5 TRBV2 NA ASSGARSGRETQY
TRBJ2-7 TRBV28 many ASSQVTGSTYEQY
TRBJ1-5 TRBV12-3/TRBV12-4 NA ASSVGGINQPQH
TRBJ1-2 TRBV7-3 many ASSPEGGGLDYGYT
TRBJ2-7 TRBV5-1 few ASSLEAGVISYEQY
TRBJ2-7 TRBV28 few ASSYDRLFDEQY
TRBJ2-1 TRBV18 few ASSPDSSSYNEQF
TRBJ2-2 TRBV4-1 many ASSHKVAGELF
TRBJ2-1 TRBV23-1 few ASSQSFGLENYNEQF
TRBJ2-7 TRBV7-6 NA ASSIGLAYDEQY
TRBJ2-2 TRBV6-5 few ASRRQGETTGELF
TRBJ1-2 TRBV5-4 NA ASSAYPWLDGTVPYGYT
TRBJ2-5 TRBV7-6 many ASSPGGGCETQY
TRBJ2-3 TRBV7-3 many ASSPTPGLAGGPTDTQY
TRBJ1-4 TRBV5-4 many ASSLRLGTTTNEKLF
TRBJ2-7 TRBV6-5 few ASSQGGGAVYEQY
TRBJ2-5 TRBV20-1 NA SAPGQGGRETQY
TRBJ2-3 TRBV7-2 many ASSLPAGATSTDTQY
TRBJ1-3 TRBV20-1 NA SASRASGNTIY
TRBJ1-1 TRBV7-8 many ASSLPGGGTEAF
TRBJ2-5 TRBV28 many ASRKPPGLAGQETQY
TRBJ2-3 TRBV11-2 NA ASSFRRGTDTQY
TRBJ2-5 TRBV18 NA ASSQDREETQY
TRBJ2-3 TRBV20-1 few SATPGQGSDTQY
TRBJ2-1 TRBV7-3 many ASSATLAGAYNEQF
TRBJ2-1 TRBV7-3 few ASSLEGRAYNEQF
TRBJ2-3 TRBV29-1 NA SGRERGDTQY
TRBJ2-7 TRBV9 NA ASSVAGKDYEQY
TRBJ2-1 TRBV20-1 few SANDRAGLAGGHLLLMKEQF
TRBJ1-2 TRBV18 NA ASSPRGLPNYGYT
TRBJ2-7 TRBV5-4 few ASSPAGQGRNEQY
TRBJ2-7 TRBV5-6 NA ASSLLGRAPEQY
TRBJ1-5 TRBV28 few ASSLQGTLSNQPQH
TRBJ2-2 TRBV2 NA ASIFGPTGELF
TRBJ2-3 TRBV12-3/TRBV12-4 NA ASSHRDRGTDTQY
TRBJ2-3 TRBV7-2 many ASSGWGQRGSDTQY
TRBJ1-5 TRBV6-2/TRBV6-3 many ASTSAREQPQH
TRBJ2-3 TRBV7-9 NA ASSLFFTGGLDEDTQY
TRBJ1-5 TRBV6-2/TRBV6-3 NA ASSPFYGTRTTIQPQH
TRBJ1-1 TRBV7-2 many ASSLTGWGTEAF
TRBJ2-1 TRBV28 few ASSLSSSGRNEQF
TRBJ1-5 TRBV10-3 many AISESSTGRGNQPQH
TRBJ2-1 TRBV7-2 many ASSLTRDEQF
TRBJ2-6 TRBV11-1 NA ASSLVYSGANVLT
TRBJ1-2 TRBV20-1 few SARDLNLGDGYT
TRBJ1-1 TRBV6-5 many ASSYRGEPEAF
TRBJ2-3 TRBV20-1 NA SAREPQRSTDTQY
TRBJ2-3 TRBV4-1 NA ASSQDFWREPTDTQY